The 26 T cell receptor beta chains given below trace back to one sample, sequenced in a study of cytomegalovirus exposure and HLA in healthy donors. The PCR was carried out with 60 Vbeta primers and 13 Jbeta primers. Libraries were prepared by immunoSEQ multiplex PCR; TCRdb keeps only in-frame clonotypes and omits some of them. The repertoire table contains some 120,000 clones. The sample consisted of PBMCs. These receptors were collected from a man aged 30 to 45 in good health and CMV-seronegative.

This chain connects TRBV7-2 to TRBJ1-5; 10 bases are a match to TRBD1. This CDR3 is built from 15 residues. V lost 6 bases to trimming and J lost 2 bases; unmatched junction nucleotides: 4. Germline CDR1 is SGHTA and CDR2 is FQGNSA. CDR3 region: CASSNGQGGNQPQHF. CDR3 bases: TGTGCCAGCAGTAACGGACAGGGGGGCAATCAGCCCCAGCATTTT.

V gene TRBV6-5 combines with J gene TRBJ2-5, with 10 bases lining up with TRBD1. The assigned J gene may be wrong: the sequence end matches TRBJ2-7 better. The length of the CDR3 is 15 residues. Germline V gene sequence: CDR1 MNHEY, CDR2 SVGAGI. CDR3 nucleotide sequence: TGTGCCAGCAGTTATCCGACAGGGGGCATCAACGAGCAGTACTTC. It specifies CASSYPTGGINEQYF.

V and J are TRBV2 and TRBJ1-1; D uncertain. V was cut by 4 bases and J by 4 bases, with 10 bases left in between. The CDR3 is 13 amino acids. CDR1 SNHLY and CDR2 FYNNEI come from the germline V gene. This CDR3 is CASSGALATEAFF. DNA for the CDR3: TGTGCCAGCAGTGGTGCCCTAGCCACTGAAGCTTTCTTT.

The gene calls are TRBV7-3 and TRBJ2-3; TRBD2 agrees at 14 bases. The germline gives CDR1 SGHTA, CDR2 FQGTGA. The CDR3 totals 17 residues. Unmatched junction bases numbered 12, after V lost 5 bases and J lost 8 bases. In DNA, the CDR3 is TGTGCCAGCAGCCCCAGGACTAGCGGGGGGACCCAGGGTACGCAGTATTTT. Encoded protein: CASSPRTSGGTQGTQYF.

J is TRBJ2-2 and V is TRBV5-1; 9 positions agree with TRBD1. Germline assignment: CDR1 SGHRS and CDR2 YFSETQ. The CDR3 spans 15 residues. The V segment lost 4 bases and the J segment 1 base; nucleotides outside the gene matches: 2. The CDR3 DNA is TGCGCCAGCAGCAAGGACAGGGGGAACACCGGGGAGCTGTTTTTT. Translating gives CASSKDRGNTGELFF.

The V gene is TRBV29-1, the J gene TRBJ2-1, with TRBD1 matching over 7 bases. This CDR3 contains 12 residues. In germline, CDR1 is SQVTM, CDR2 ANQGSEA. With 0 bases clipped from V and 10 bases from J, the junction kept 3 bases outside the gene matches. CDR3 nucleotide sequence: TGCAGCGTTGAAGAGACGACAGGGGAGCAGTTCTTC. This codes for CSVEETTGEQFF.

V gene TRBV6-5 combines with J gene TRBJ2-7; maybe TRBD2 (5 bases). CDR1 is MNHEY and CDR2 is SVGAGI in the germline V gene. V was clipped by 0 bases and J by 2 bases, with 5 bases between them. The CDR3 has 13 amino acids. CDR3 residues: CASSYSRAYEQYF. Written as DNA, the CDR3 is TGTGCCAGCAGTTACTCGAGGGCCTACGAGCAGTACTTC.

This sequence joins TRBV27 and TRBJ1-1; D remains unclear. Trimming removed 5 bases from V and 6 bases from J, with 19 bases in between. Germline values: CDR1 MNHEY, CDR2 SMNVEV (reference sequence). The CDR3 consists of 15 residues. CDR3 nucleotide sequence: TGTGCCAGCAGTCTGGGCCCCTTCGGGATCGCTGAAGCTTTCTTT. This encodes CASSLGPFGIAEAFF.

The chain employs TRBV19 and TRBJ1-4, with TRBD1 as a possible D gene (6 bases). V gave up 5 bases and J gave up 0 bases, with 10 bases separating them. CDR1 LNHDA and CDR2 SQIVND come from the germline V gene (reference sequence). The CDR3 contains 15 residues. The CDR3 DNA follows: TGTGCCAGTAGTCCAGGGACATCAACTAATGAAAAACTGTTTTTT. Encoded protein: CASSPGTSTNEKLFF.

The rearrangement links TRBV4-1 to TRBJ2-7; D may be TRBD1 (5 bases). The CDR3 runs to 15 residues. In germline, CDR1 is MGHRA, CDR2 YSYEKL. Trimming cost V 0 bases and J 3 bases, with 12 bases left between them. The CDR3 DNA sequence: TGCGCCAGCAGCCAAGATCAGGGTACTTTCTACGAGCAGTACTTC. It yields the protein CASSQDQGTFYEQYF.

The chain is built from TRBV18 and TRBJ2-3; D is perhaps TRBD1 (6 bases). This CDR3 spans 15 amino acids. V lost 5 bases, J lost 4 bases, and 16 bases lay in between. Per germline, CDR1 KGHSH and CDR2 LQKENI. CDR3 DNA sequence: TGTGCCAGCTCATTTTTCCGGGACACATCAGATACGCAGTATTTT. Translated: CASSFFRDTSDTQYF.

The chain uses TRBV2 and TRBJ2-2, with no clear D. CDR3 size: 12 residues. CDR1 and CDR2 from the germline V gene are SNHLY and FYNNEI. V was trimmed by 4 bases and J by 3 bases, leaving 3 bases between them. The CDR3 protein is CASSVYTGELFF. Written as DNA, the CDR3 is TGTGCCAGCAGTGTATACACCGGGGAGCTGTTTTTT.

The rearrangement uses TRBV29-1 and TRBJ2-5; tentative D call: TRBD1 (5 bases). The ends were cut back, 1 base at V and 4 bases at J, with 7 bases in the middle. Germline-derived CDR1 and CDR2 are SQVTM and ANQGSEA. This CDR3 region has 12 residues. The CDR3 sequence: CSVEGQGETQYF. The CDR3 bases are TGCAGCGTTGAAGGGCAGGGAGAGACCCAGTACTTC.

The chain uses TRBV2 and TRBJ2-3; D possibly corresponds to TRBD2 (5 bases). The CDR3 totals 15 residues. Trimming took off 7 bases at V and 2 bases at J, with 16 bases between the two ends. CDR1 and CDR2 from the germline V gene are SNHLY and FYNNEI. CDR3 in DNA: TGTGCCAGCATGCCCGACGGGGAGTTCACAGATACGCAGTATTTT. Its protein product is CASMPDGEFTDTQYF.

V gene TRBV5-1 combines with J gene TRBJ1-1; D might be TRBD1 (5 bases). This CDR3 is 15 amino acids long. The germline CDR1 and CDR2 sequences are SGHRS and YFSETQ. Trimming cost V 0 bases and J 0 bases, with 9 bases left between them. CDR3 residues: CASSLVGGVNTEAFF. DNA of the CDR3: TGCGCCAGCAGCTTGGTGGGAGGGGTGAACACTGAAGCTTTCTTT.

The gene calls are TRBV14 and TRBJ1-2; D is uncertain. The CDR3 runs to 15 residues. Between the trimmed V and J ends, which lost 1 base and 4 bases, there was a span of 13 bases. Germline loops: CDR1 SGHDN, CDR2 FVKESK. CDR3 residues: CASSQVGLAGYGYTF. The CDR3 DNA sequence: TGTGCCAGCAGCCAAGTTGGCCTTGCTGGCTATGGCTACACCTTC.

This chain links TRBV5-5 with TRBJ1-5; D is perhaps TRBD1 (6 bases). Germline lookup yields CDR1 SGHKS and CDR2 YYEKEE (reference sequence). This CDR3 contains 17 residues. The ends were cut back, 3 bases at V and 0 bases at J, with 16 bases in the middle. The CDR3 DNA sequence: TGTGCCAGCAGCTCAGGGGCGAGAGGGCATAGCAATCAGCCCCAGCATTTT. This translates into CASSSGARGHSNQPQHF.

This chain uses TRBV18 with TRBJ1-4; 8 bases align to TRBD1. The CDR3 consists of 14 residues. Germline values: CDR1 KGHSH, CDR2 LQKENI. The V segment lost 6 bases and the J segment 6 bases; nucleotides outside the gene matches: 6. CDR3 sequence: CASSPGQVDEKLFF. The CDR3 DNA reads TGTGCCAGCTCCCCGGGACAGGTAGATGAAAAACTGTTTTTT.

V is TRBV5-8 and J is TRBJ2-1, with 10 positions matching TRBD1. The CDR3 covers 16 residues. Germline lookup yields CDR1 SGHTS and CDR2 YDEGEE. V trimming: 0 bases; J trimming: 9 bases; junction bases outside the gene matches: 9. CDR3 sequence: CASSLGDRGRKVEQFF. As DNA, the CDR3 is TGTGCCAGCAGCTTGGGAGACAGGGGGCGAAAGGTTGAGCAGTTCTTC.

This chain links TRBV4-1 with TRBJ2-7, with 8 bases matching TRBD2. Germline CDR1 reads MGHRA; CDR2 reads YSYEKL. The CDR3 consists of 20 residues. V lost 3 bases and J lost 1; bases outside the gene matches: 20. The CDR3: CASSQDPLGAGVPLSYEQYF. CDR3 bases: TGCGCCAGCAGCCAGGACCCCTTAGGAGCGGGGGTGCCACTTTCCTACGAGCAGTACTTC.

The chain recombines TRBV18 with TRBJ2-7; the D gene is possibly TRBD1 (6 bases). Germline CDR1 and CDR2: KGHSH and LQKENI. V lost 3 bases and J lost 5, with 17 bases in between. This CDR3 region has 15 residues. CDR3 protein: CASSPNRNRANEQYF. CDR3 sequence (DNA): TGTGCCAGCTCACCGAATCGGAACAGGGCAAACGAGCAGTACTTC.

The V and J genes are TRBV5-1 and TRBJ2-5, with D maybe TRBD1 (6 bases). Between the trimmed V and J ends, which lost 0 bases and 2 bases, there was a span of 11 bases. Germline V lookup: CDR1 SGHRS, CDR2 YFSETQ. There are 15 residues in the CDR3. CDR3 loop: CASSLAGTIQETQYF. Here the CDR3 DNA reads TGCGCCAGCAGCTTGGCAGGGACAATACAAGAGACCCAGTACTTC.

This rearrangement joins TRBV18 to TRBJ2-2, with 10 bases fitting TRBD2. CDR3 length: 17 residues. V was clipped by 1 base and J by 5 bases; unmatched bases: 7. Germline V gene sequence: CDR1 KGHSH, CDR2 LQKENI. CDR3 in amino acids: CASSPRTSGVWTGELFF. The CDR3 nucleotides read TGTGCCAGCTCACCACGGACTAGCGGAGTCTGGACCGGGGAGCTGTTTTTT. Based on the CDR3 plus reference TRBV18 and TRBJ2-2, the full variable domain is NAGVMQNPRHLVRRRGQEARLRCSPMKGHSHVYWYRQLPEEGLKFMVYLQKENIIDESGMPKERFSAEFPKEGPSILRIQQVVRGDSAAYFCASSPRTSGVWTGELFFGEGSRLTVL.

The chain has TRBV6-5 and TRBJ2-1, with D perhaps TRBD1 (5 bases). This CDR3 region has 12 residues. Looked up from germline, CDR1 is MNHEY and CDR2 is SVGAGI. Trimming stripped 0 bases from V and 10 bases from J, with 7 bases between. The CDR3 spells CASSYSKGEQFF. As DNA, the CDR3 is TGTGCCAGCAGTTACTCGAAGGGGGAGCAGTTCTTC.

This clone is labeled medium-sized based on frequency. The chain employs TRBV6-5 and TRBJ1-1, with D possibly TRBD1 on 5 matching bases. V was shortened by 2 bases and J by 4 bases, with 11 bases between the two germline ends. Germline V lookup: CDR1 MNHEY, CDR2 SVGAGI. CDR3 size: 14 residues. CDR3 in DNA: TGTGCCAGCAGTTACGCGGGGGGTGGCACTGAAGCTTTCTTT. It translates to CASSYAGGGTEAFF.

This chain uses TRBV14 with TRBJ1-2; D is perhaps TRBD1 (6 bases). Germline V gene sequence: CDR1 SGHDN, CDR2 FVKESK. The germline V and J ends were trimmed by 1 base and 8 bases, with 11 bases remaining between them. The CDR3 totals 13 residues. Written as DNA, the CDR3 is TGTGCCAGCAGCCAAGGTCCAGGGGTGGGCTACACCTTC. This sequence encodes CASSQGPGVGYTF. The variable domain in full, with the rest retrieved from reference TRBV14 and TRBJ1-2, is EAGVTQFPSHSVIEKGQTVTLRCDPISGHDNLYWYRRVMGKEIKFLLHFVKESKQDESGMPNNRFLAERTGGTYSTLKVQPAELEDSGVYFCASSQGPGVGYTFGSGTRLTVV.